The 21 T cell receptor beta chains below all came from one sample that was sequenced in a study of blood T cell repertoires in COVID-19. Assay used: immunoSEQ multiplex PCR; TCRdb lists only in-frame clones, some missing. Of 250,000 to 350,000 clones listed, about four fifths are singletons. The sample was peripheral blood. All receptors come from a woman between 45 and 60 years old with acute or convalescent COVID-19.

This clone was picked up a small number of times. The V gene is TRBV6-6, the J gene TRBJ2-7, with 7 bases identical to TRBD2. The CDR3 sequence is 15 residues long. Trimming took 6 bases from V and 2 from J; bases not matched to a gene: 10. CDR1 is MNHNY, CDR2 SVGAGI, per germline (reference sequence). The CDR3 is CASSRTSGGTYEQYF. The CDR3 nucleotides are TGTGCCAGCAGCCGCACCTCCGGGGGGACCTACGAGCAGTACTTC.

V usage is TRBV19 and J usage is TRBJ1-5; 8 positions match TRBD1. Germline assignment: CDR1 LNHDA and CDR2 SQIVND (reference sequence). The CDR3 length is 15 residues. The V gene end was trimmed by 3 bases and the J gene end by 5 bases; junction bases not matched to a gene: 6. CDR3 nucleotides: TGTGCCAGTAGTATCGGGACAGGTCCTCATCAGCCCCAGCATTTT. This sequence encodes CASSIGTGPHQPQHF.

The rearrangement uses TRBV9 and TRBJ2-5; no clear D. Trimming shortened V by 0 bases and J by 6 bases, and 15 bases separated the two germline ends. The CDR3 is 15 residues long. Germline V lookup: CDR1 SGDLS, CDR2 YYNGEE. The CDR3 protein is CASSVDPESRQTQYF. Written as DNA, the CDR3 is TGTGCCAGCAGCGTAGATCCGGAGTCACGGCAGACCCAGTACTTC. The variable domain in full, completed from reference TRBV9 and TRBJ2-5, reads DSGVTQTPKHLITATGQRVTLRCSPRSGDLSVYWYQQSLDQGLQFLIQYYNGEERAKGNILERFSAQQFPDLHSELNLSSLELGDSALYFCASSVDPESRQTQYFGPGTRLLVL.

This rearrangement joins TRBV4-2 to TRBJ2-1, with 9 bases fitting TRBD2. The CDR3 is 18 amino acids. CDR1 and CDR2 from the germline V gene are LGHNA and YNFKEQ. V trimming: 4 bases; J trimming: 2 bases; junction bases outside the gene matches: 12. CDR3 DNA: TGTGCCAGCAGCCCGATCAGTGGGAGCGGGGGGACCTACAATGAGCAGTTCTTC. Translating it yields CASSPISGSGGTYNEQFF.

This sequence joins TRBV5-6 and TRBJ2-2, with a possible D match to TRBD1 (7 bases). The germline V gene encodes CDR1 SGHDT and CDR2 YYEEEE. Trimming took off 4 bases at V and 5 bases at J, with 18 bases between the two ends. CDR3 size: 16 residues. This CDR3 reads CASSRGGDRSTGELFF. In DNA, the CDR3 is TGTGCCAGCAGCCGTGGCGGGGACAGATCGACCGGGGAGCTGTTTTTT.

This chain links TRBV30 with TRBJ1-1; maybe TRBD1 (6 bases). The CDR3 is made up of 15 amino acids. The V gene's germline CDR1 is GTSNPN and CDR2 SVGIG (reference sequence). V was clipped by 4 bases and J by 2 bases, with 17 bases between them. The CDR3 sequence: CAWTGAGTVNTEAFF. The CDR3 coding sequence is TGTGCCTGGACAGGGGCAGGAACAGTTAACACTGAAGCTTTCTTT.

This clone has just one count. The V and J genes are TRBV5-1 and TRBJ1-1, with D possibly matching TRBD1 (5 bases). The V end was cut by 5 bases, the J end by 1 base, with 15 bases between. The germline CDR1 and CDR2 sequences are SGHRS and YFSETQ. This CDR3 is built from 15 residues. CDR3 DNA sequence: TGCGCCAGCAGACAAGGGGTTTTTGAGAACACTGAAGCTTTCTTT. Encoded protein: CASRQGVFENTEAFF. Complete variable domain (other parts from reference TRBV5-1 and TRBJ1-1): KAGVTQTPRYLIKTRGQQVTLSCSPISGHRSVSWYQQTPGQGLQFLFEYFSETQRNKGNFPGRFSGRQFSNSRSEMNVSTLELGDSALYLCASRQGVFENTEAFFGQGTRLTVV.

The chain links TRBV5-6 to TRBJ2-7, with TRBD1 matching 7 bases. The length of the CDR3 is 15 residues. Unmatched junction bases numbered 9, after V lost 4 bases and J lost 2 bases. Germline CDR1 reads SGHDT; CDR2 reads YYEEEE. CDR3 bases: TGTGCCAGCAGCGCAGGGACAGCTTCTGCCTACGAGCAGTACTTC. Its protein product is CASSAGTASAYEQYF.

The chain combines TRBV5-5 with TRBJ2-5; 13 positions agree with TRBD2. CDR1 and CDR2 from the germline V gene are SGHKS and YYEKEE (reference sequence). The junction had 12 bases not matched to a gene; V was cut back by 4 bases and J by 6 bases. The CDR3 spans 17 residues. In nucleotides, the CDR3 is TGTGCCAGCAGCATCGGGACTAGCGGGGCTGAGTGGAAGACCCAGTACTTC. This translates into CASSIGTSGAEWKTQYF.

The gene calls are TRBV2 and TRBJ1-1; D is possibly TRBD1 (5 bases). Germline CDR1 is SNHLY and CDR2 is FYNNEI. Deletions cut 7 bases from V and 1 base from J, with 10 bases between. The CDR3 extends over 13 amino acids. CDR3 in amino acids: CASTWGPNTEAFF. CDR3 DNA sequence: TGTGCCAGCACCTGGGGCCCGAACACTGAAGCTTTCTTT.

This sequence joins TRBV15 and TRBJ2-3, with 11 bases that match TRBD2. The V and J ends lost 4 bases and 1 base, in that order; junction bases with no gene match: 10. The CDR3 spans 18 residues. Germline CDR1 is LNHNV and CDR2 is YYDKDF (reference sequence). CDR3 DNA sequence: TGTGCCACCAGCACCCCCGGCCGGACTAGCGGGCGCACAGATACGCAGTATTTT. Amino acids: CATSTPGRTSGRTDTQYF. Drawing the rest from reference TRBV15 and TRBJ2-3, the complete variable domain is DAMVIQNPRYQVTQFGKPVTLSCSQTLNHNVMYWYQQKSSQAPKLLFHYYDKDFNNEADTPDNFQSRRPNTSFCFLDIRSPGLGDTAMYLCATSTPGRTSGRTDTQYFGPGTRLTVL.

The V and J genes are TRBV5-8 and TRBJ2-3; 13 nucleotides match TRBD2. Germline V gives CDR1 SGHTS, CDR2 YDEGEE. The CDR3 is 17 residues long. V shed 4 bases, J shed 0 bases, and the junction held 5 bases outside the gene matches. The CDR3 DNA sequence: TGTGCCAGCAGCCAAGGACTAGCGGGAGCAAGCACAGATACGCAGTATTTT. Protein product: CASSQGLAGASTDTQYF.

This clone was counted once. Other nucleotide sequences in the sample specify the same CDR3. This chain uses TRBV5-1 with TRBJ1-1; maybe TRBD1 (6 bases). Germline CDR1 is SGHRS and CDR2 is YFSETQ. With 4 bases removed from V and 1 base from J, the gap between germline ends came to 11 bases. CDR3 size: 14 residues. CDR3 bases: TGCGCCAGCAGCCGGGACACCTCGAACACTGAAGCTTTCTTT. This codes for CASSRDTSNTEAFF.

The chain links TRBV3-1 (or the pseudogene TRBV3-2) to TRBJ1-2; 9 nucleotides match TRBD1. With V trimmed by 2 bases and J by 6 bases, 7 bases remained unmatched. Germline V lookup: CDR1 LGHDT, CDR2 YNNKEL (reference sequence). This CDR3 region has 15 residues. CDR3 sequence reads: CASSQTGGSPHGYTF. The CDR3, as DNA: TGTGCCAGCAGCCAAACAGGGGGCTCACCCCATGGCTACACCTTC.

J is TRBJ2-1 and V is TRBV5-4; 11 bases map to TRBD1. With V trimmed by 2 bases and J by 9 bases, 7 bases remained unmatched. Germline CDR1 reads SGHNT; CDR2 reads YYREEE (reference sequence). This CDR3 contains 15 residues. The CDR3 spells CASSFYGQGASEQFF. For the CDR3, the DNA is TGTGCCAGCAGCTTTTACGGACAGGGGGCTAGTGAGCAGTTCTTC.

The chain employs TRBV24-1 and TRBJ2-1; 8 bases fit TRBD2. With 4 bases clipped from V and 7 bases from J, the junction kept 5 bases outside the gene matches. The CDR3 is 14 amino acids. Germline V gives CDR1 KGHDR, CDR2 SFDVKD. The CDR3, as DNA: TGTGCCACCAGTGACCGGACTAGCAAGAATGAGCAGTTCTTC. Translating gives CATSDRTSKNEQFF.

The chain joins TRBV7-2 to TRBJ2-7, with 14 bases identical to TRBD2. The CDR3 is 17 amino acids. The V and J ends lost 5 bases and 2 bases, in that order; junction bases with no gene match: 8. Germline V lookup: CDR1 SGHTA, CDR2 FQGNSA. CDR3 nucleotide sequence: TGTGCCAGCAGCCGGACTAGCGGGAGGCCCCACCCCTACGAGCAGTACTTC. Amino acids: CASSRTSGRPHPYEQYF.

The V call is TRBV29-1, the J call TRBJ2-3; 7 bases match TRBD1. J lost 1 base, V lost 4 bases, and 2 bases had no gene match. The germline CDR1 and CDR2 sequences are SQVTM and ANQGSEA. The CDR3 has 13 amino acids. This CDR3 is CSVVQGGTDTQYF. The CDR3 DNA reads TGCAGCGTTGTTCAGGGGGGCACAGATACGCAGTATTTT.

The chain is built from TRBV7-3 and TRBJ2-3; D is undetermined. This CDR3 comprises 13 residues. Germline CDR1 reads SGHTA; CDR2 reads FQGTGA. The V gene lost 2 bases and the J gene lost 2 bases, with 5 bases spanning the gap. CDR3 in amino acids: CASSLQYTDTQYF. For the CDR3, the DNA is TGTGCCAGCAGCTTACAGTACACAGATACGCAGTATTTT.

The rearrangement uses TRBV2 and TRBJ1-2; maybe TRBD1 (6 bases). This CDR3 spans 16 amino acids. From germline, CDR1 is SNHLY and CDR2 FYNNEI. V was cut by 8 bases and J by 4 bases, with 23 bases left in between. The CDR3 DNA reads TGTGCCAGCGAAACAGGGTCTGTCGCTGGGACCTATGGCTACACCTTC. Its protein is CASETGSVAGTYGYTF.

The chain recombines TRBV4-1 with TRBJ1-3; 10 bases fit TRBD1. The ends lost 0 bases at V and 3 bases at J; junction bases unmatched: 2. In germline, CDR1 is MGHRA, CDR2 YSYEKL. The CDR3 covers 16 residues. The CDR3 here is CASSQETGGYGNTIYF. In DNA, the CDR3 is TGCGCCAGCAGCCAAGAGACAGGGGGCTATGGAAACACCATATATTTT.